This entry concerns a single T cell receptor beta chain. Its antigen is undetermined. At one end, the junction sequence differs from germline, possibly due to a read error. This record comes from a study of cytomegalovirus exposure and HLA in healthy donors. Study-wide results and limits: A later analysis found TCR association rates differed by HLA locus, highest for DRB1 and lowest for HLA-C. A few of the chains that were CMV-associated were confirmed in vitro to be specific for CMV antigens.

The PCR used 60 Vbeta and 13 Jbeta primers. The protocol was immunoSEQ multiplex PCR, while the TCRdb copy is restricted to in-frame clones and leaves out a portion. The table lists 150,000 or so clones, approximately 80% of them singletons. The CDR3 loop spans 16 amino acids. The germline V gene has CDR1 MNHNS and CDR2 SASEGT. This chain connects TRBV6-1 to TRBJ2-6, with D perhaps matching TRBD1 (5 bases). Material for sequencing was PBMCs. The clonotype comes from a male donor in good health and CMV-seronegative. The CDR3 nucleotides read TGTGCCAGCAGTGAAGTGGCGGTGAGTGGGGCCAACGGCCTGACTTTC. Encoded protein: CASSEVAVSGANGLTF.